Shown below are 21 T cell receptor beta chains from a single sample sequenced in a study of blood T cell repertoires in COVID-19. Method: immunoSEQ multiplex PCR; TCRdb's copy keeps in-frame clones and lacks some. In the table there are 400,000 to 500,000 clones, about nine tenths of which are singletons. The sequenced sample consisted of peripheral blood. These TCRs come from a woman aged 30 to 39 with active or convalescent COVID-19.

The chain uses TRBV6-6 and TRBJ2-1; 11 bases map to TRBD2. V shed 6 bases, J shed 14 bases, and the junction held 9 bases outside the gene matches. Germline-derived CDR1 and CDR2 are MNHNY and SVGAGI (reference sequence). This CDR3 is 13 amino acids long. The CDR3 DNA is TGTGCCAGCAGACCTACCGGGACTAGCGGCGAGTTCTTC. This codes for CASRPTGTSGEFF.

In its sample, this clone was seen once. The chain links TRBV19 to TRBJ1-5; no reliable D call. The CDR3 sequence is 18 residues long. Germline loops: CDR1 LNHDA, CDR2 SQIVND (reference sequence). V was shortened by 1 base and J by 0 bases, with 16 bases between the two germline ends. The CDR3 sequence is CASSIAPGRKYSNQPQHF. In nucleotides, the CDR3 is TGTGCCAGTAGTATAGCCCCCGGGAGGAAATATAGCAATCAGCCCCAGCATTTT.

The chain links TRBV7-8 to TRBJ1-1; possibly TRBD1 for D (6 bases). This CDR3 has 14 residues. V was pared by 1 base and J by 3 bases, with 9 bases between. Germline-derived CDR1 and CDR2 are SGHVS and FQNEAQ. DNA for the CDR3: TGTGCCAGCAGCTTAGTACAGGGCGACACTGAAGCTTTCTTT. The encoded protein is CASSLVQGDTEAFF.

The CDR3 here is CASSQFNSKSNYGYTF. DNA for the CDR3: TGTGCCAGCAGCCAATTTAACAGTAAAAGTAACTATGGCTACACCTTC. The chain is built from TRBV16 and TRBJ1-2; D remains ambiguous. This CDR3 contains 16 residues. Germline lookup yields CDR1 KGHSY and CDR2 FQNENV. V was trimmed by 1 base and J by 1 base, leaving 13 bases between them.

Regarding this clone: Other DNA sequences in the sample encode the same CDR3. This chain uses TRBV5-4 with TRBJ2-7; D gene unclear. V was cut by 0 bases and J by 0 bases, with 7 bases left in between. Germline V gives CDR1 SGHNT, CDR2 YYREEE (reference sequence). The length of the CDR3 is 14 residues. This CDR3 reads CASSLGTSSYEQYF. The CDR3 DNA is TGTGCCAGCAGCTTGGGCACGAGCTCCTACGAGCAGTACTTC.

This clone was detected once. This chain uses TRBV19 with TRBJ2-2; 10 nucleotides agree with TRBD1. The germline gives CDR1 LNHDA, CDR2 SQIVND (reference sequence). The junction had 6 bases not matched to a gene; V was cut back by 5 bases and J by 6 bases. CDR3 length: 15 residues. The CDR3 DNA reads as TGTGCCAGTAGTCCAGACAGGGGGCAAGCCGGGGAGCTGTTTTTT. The encoded protein is CASSPDRGQAGELFF.

In DNA form, the CDR3 reads TGCGCCAGCAGCTTGGCAGGCAGGGCAGACTACACCTTC. Protein product: CASSLAGRADYTF. The chain employs TRBV5-1 and TRBJ1-2, with D maybe TRBD1 (5 bases). Trimming removed 0 bases from V and 10 bases from J, with 13 bases in between. Germline V lookup: CDR1 SGHRS, CDR2 YFSETQ. The CDR3 totals 13 residues.

The chain combines TRBV3-1 (or the pseudogene TRBV3-2) with TRBJ2-7; 8 bases align to TRBD2. V gave up 1 base and J gave up 2 bases; unmatched junction bases: 1. CDR3 length equals 14 residues. CDR1 is LGHDT and CDR2 is YNNKEL in the germline V gene (reference sequence). CDR3 residues: CASSQAGLAYEQYF. Here the CDR3 DNA reads TGTGCCAGCAGCCAAGCGGGACTAGCCTACGAGCAGTACTTC.

The chain recombines TRBV9 with TRBJ1-2; perhaps TRBD1 as D (6 bases). Germline loops: CDR1 SGDLS, CDR2 YYNGEE. The CDR3 length is 13 residues. V lost 4 bases to trimming and J lost 2 bases, with 9 bases between them. Here the CDR3 reads CASSPDRNYGYTF. The CDR3 region has the DNA TGTGCCAGCAGCCCGGACAGAAACTATGGCTACACCTTC.

The V gene is TRBV11-2, the J gene TRBJ2-1; TRBD2 might be the D (5 bases). With 0 bases removed from V and 4 bases from J, the gap between germline ends came to 13 bases. The CDR3 is 16 amino acids. Germline V gene data show CDR1 as SGHAT and CDR2 as FQNNGV. CDR3 loop: CASSLERRDYYNEQFF. CDR3 nucleotide sequence: TGTGCCAGCAGCTTAGAGCGGCGTGACTATTACAATGAGCAGTTCTTC. Drawing the rest from reference TRBV11-2 and TRBJ2-1, the complete variable domain is EAGVAQSPRYKIIEKRQSVAFWCNPISGHATLYWYQQILGQGPKLLIQFQNNGVVDDSQLPKDRFSAERLKGVDSTLKIQPAKLEDSAVYLCASSLERRDYYNEQFFGPGTRLTVL.

CDR3 bases: TGTGCCAGCAGCCTTGGGACAGGGATTCAAGAGACCCAGTACTTC. It specifies CASSLGTGIQETQYF. The chain links TRBV5-4 to TRBJ2-5; 9 bases match TRBD1. This CDR3 has 15 amino acids. V lost 4 bases and J lost 2; bases outside the gene matches: 6. Germline CDR1 and CDR2: SGHNT and YYREEE (reference sequence).

This sequence joins TRBV5-6 and TRBJ2-7; a weak D match, TRBD1 (7 bases). Trimming removed 0 bases at V and 6 bases at J, with 22 bases between. The CDR3 is made up of 17 amino acids. CDR1 SGHDT and CDR2 YYEEEE come from the germline V gene. The CDR3 DNA is TGTGCCAGCAGCTTGGTTGGGGTGGGACTCCCAGGGGGCGAGCAGTACTTC. It yields the protein CASSLVGVGLPGGEQYF.

This chain uses TRBV6-6 with TRBJ2-5; maybe TRBD1 (5 bases). V was cut by 5 bases and J by 2 bases, with 12 bases left in between. The CDR3 loop spans 14 amino acids. Germline V lookup: CDR1 MNHNY, CDR2 SVGAGI (reference sequence). The CDR3 loop reads CASSIVGQQETQYF. As DNA, the CDR3 is TGTGCCAGCAGTATCGTGGGGCAGCAAGAGACCCAGTACTTC.

This sequence joins TRBV15 and TRBJ2-7; tentatively, D is TRBD2 (5 bases). Deletions cut 0 bases from V and 4 bases from J, with 16 bases between. There are 16 residues in the CDR3. Germline V lookup: CDR1 LNHNV, CDR2 YYDKDF (reference sequence). CDR3 nucleotides: TGTGCCACCAGCAGAGAACCGGACTCAATAAAATACGAGCAGTACTTC. Its translation is CATSREPDSIKYEQYF. The full variable domain, rest sourced from reference TRBV15 and TRBJ2-7, is DAMVIQNPRYQVTQFGKPVTLSCSQTLNHNVMYWYQQKSSQAPKLLFHYYDKDFNNEADTPDNFQSRRPNTSFCFLDIRSPGLGDTAMYLCATSREPDSIKYEQYFGPGTRLTVT.

This chain joins TRBV3-1 (or the pseudogene TRBV3-2) and TRBJ2-2; 10 bases line up with TRBD2. CDR1 is LGHDT and CDR2 is YNNKEL in the germline V gene (reference sequence). The V segment lost 3 bases and the J segment 0 bases; nucleotides outside the gene matches: 4. The CDR3 extends over 17 amino acids. The CDR3 loop is CASSQGGTSANTGELFF. As DNA, the CDR3 is TGTGCCAGCAGCCAGGGCGGGACTAGCGCGAACACCGGGGAGCTGTTTTTT.

On this clone: In the same sample, other DNA sequences code for this CDR3. The rearrangement joins TRBV5-4 to TRBJ1-5; tentative D call: TRBD1 (6 bases). Germline CDR1 reads SGHNT; CDR2 reads YYREEE (reference sequence). CDR3 length equals 14 residues. V was clipped by 3 bases and J by 1 base, with 8 bases between them. Here the CDR3 DNA reads TGTGCCAGCAGCTCCGACAGGAGCAATCAGCCCCAGCATTTT. Amino acid sequence: CASSSDRSNQPQHF.

The J gene is TRBJ1-6, the V gene TRBV30; no firm D call. The CDR3 contains 12 residues. Germline V gene data show CDR1 as GTSNPN and CDR2 as SVGIG (reference sequence). Trimming removed 3 bases at V and 8 bases at J, with 8 bases between. CDR3 sequence (DNA): TGTGCCTGGAGGGGCCTGTATTCACCCCTCCACTTT. It encodes CAWRGLYSPLHF. Complete variable domain (other parts from reference TRBV30 and TRBJ1-6): SQTIHQWPATLVQPVGSPLSLECTVEGTSNPNLYWYRQAAGRGLQLLFYSVGIGQISSEVPQNLSASRPQDRQFILSSKKLLLSDSGFYLCAWRGLYSPLHFGNGTRLTVT.

The chain has TRBV7-6 and TRBJ2-7; the match to TRBD2 covers 10 bases. This CDR3 contains 15 residues. The V segment lost 6 bases and the J segment 2 bases; nucleotides outside the gene matches: 7. Per the germline V gene, CDR1 is SGHVS and CDR2 is FNYEAQ. CDR3 DNA sequence: TGTGCCAGCAGTGTAGGGACTAGCGAGGCCTACGAGCAGTACTTC. Amino acids: CASSVGTSEAYEQYF. Based on the CDR3 plus reference TRBV7-6 and TRBJ2-7, the full variable domain is GAGVSQSPRYKVTKRGQDVALRCDPISGHVSLYWYRQALGQGPEFLTYFNYEAQQDKSGLPNDRFSAERPEGSISTLTIQRTEQRDSAMYRCASSVGTSEAYEQYFGPGTRLTVT.

The chain has TRBV7-2 and TRBJ2-1; TRBD2 agrees at 12 bases. V gave up 5 bases and J gave up 4 bases; unmatched junction bases: 3. The CDR3 consists of 15 residues. Germline-derived CDR1 and CDR2 are SGHTA and FQGNSA. CDR3 sequence reads: CASSPTSGSYNEQFF. CDR3 DNA: TGTGCCAGCAGCCCGACTAGCGGGAGTTACAATGAGCAGTTCTTC.

V gene TRBV11-2 combines with J gene TRBJ2-1, with TRBD1 as a possible D gene (5 bases). Trimming left V 8 bases short and J 7 bases short, with 21 bases between. From germline, CDR1 is SGHAT and CDR2 FQNNGV. This CDR3 has 15 residues. CDR3 protein: CASDTVKGPLNEQFF. The CDR3 DNA reads TGTGCCAGCGACACAGTGAAGGGGCCTTTAAATGAGCAGTTCTTC.

The gene calls are TRBV7-6 and TRBJ1-4; D is unclear. Germline V gives CDR1 SGHVS, CDR2 FNYEAQ. V was clipped by 2 bases and J by 2 bases, with 12 bases between them. CDR3 size: 16 residues. The CDR3 DNA reads TGTGCCAGCAGCTTACTTGCGGGAAGGACTAATGAAAAACTGTTTTTT. Protein sequence: CASSLLAGRTNEKLFF.